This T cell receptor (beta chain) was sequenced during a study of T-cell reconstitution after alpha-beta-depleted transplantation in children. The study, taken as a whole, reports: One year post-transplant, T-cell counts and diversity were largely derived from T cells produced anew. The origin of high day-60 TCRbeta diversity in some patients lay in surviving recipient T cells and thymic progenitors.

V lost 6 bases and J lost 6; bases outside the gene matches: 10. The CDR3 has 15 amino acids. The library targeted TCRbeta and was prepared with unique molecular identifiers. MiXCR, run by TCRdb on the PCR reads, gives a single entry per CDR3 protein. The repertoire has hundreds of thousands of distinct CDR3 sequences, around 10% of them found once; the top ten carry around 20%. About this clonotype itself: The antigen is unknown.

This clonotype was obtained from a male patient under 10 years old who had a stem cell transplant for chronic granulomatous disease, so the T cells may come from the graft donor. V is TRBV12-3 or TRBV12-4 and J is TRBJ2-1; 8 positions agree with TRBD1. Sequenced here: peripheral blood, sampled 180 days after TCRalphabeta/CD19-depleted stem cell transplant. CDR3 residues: CASSTTTGDGNEQFF. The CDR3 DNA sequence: TGTGCCAGCAGCACTACGACAGGGGATGGCAATGAGCAGTTCTTC.